The 6 T cell receptor beta chains below all came from one sample that was sequenced in a study of blood T cell repertoires in COVID-19. Some clones are missing from TCRdb's copy, which holds only in-frame ones; the method was immunoSEQ multiplex PCR. The sample yields 90,000 to 130,000 clones, about 80% seen once. Sequencing was carried out using peripheral blood. These receptors were collected from a woman of 80 years or more with acute or convalescent COVID-19.

The chain carries TRBV27 and TRBJ1-5; 8 positions agree with TRBD1. After removal of 4 bases from V and 6 bases from J, the junction contained 8 bases not matched to a gene. CDR3 length: 15 residues. From germline, CDR1 is MNHEY and CDR2 SMNVEV (reference sequence). CDR3 amino acids: CASSSIDRGGQPQHF. The CDR3 DNA is TGTGCCAGCAGTTCCATAGACAGGGGAGGTCAGCCCCAGCATTTT.

The V call is TRBV10-3, the J call TRBJ2-2; 9 bases match TRBD1. The length of the CDR3 is 16 residues. Germline V gene sequence: CDR1 ENHRY, CDR2 SYGVKD. V shed 2 bases, J shed 2 bases, and the junction held 3 bases outside the gene matches. The CDR3 reads CAISEMGQGNTGELFF. The CDR3 coding sequence is TGTGCCATCAGTGAGATGGGACAGGGTAACACCGGGGAGCTGTTTTTT.

The rearrangement links TRBV9 to TRBJ1-2; 10 bases align to TRBD1. Germline CDR1 is SGDLS and CDR2 is YYNGEE. This CDR3 contains 14 residues. V lost 3 bases, J lost 7 bases, and 6 bases stayed unmatched. In DNA form, the CDR3 reads TGTGCCAGCAGCGCGACCGGGACAGGGGTTGGCTACACCTTC. Protein product: CASSATGTGVGYTF.

This chain links TRBV6-6 with TRBJ2-2; the match to TRBD2 covers 10 bases. Germline trimming cut 6 bases from V and 2 bases from J; bases unmatched to any gene: 6. This CDR3 has 16 residues. Germline values: CDR1 MNHNY, CDR2 SVGAGI (reference sequence). The CDR3 here is CASSLRTSGNTGELFF. The CDR3, as DNA: TGTGCCAGCAGCCTCCGGACTAGCGGTAACACCGGGGAGCTGTTTTTT.

V and J are TRBV5-1 and TRBJ2-3; 7 positions agree with TRBD2. Germline CDR1 and CDR2: SGHRS and YFSETQ. The trim removed 0 bases at V and 2 bases at J, leaving 6 bases unmatched. The CDR3 length is 16 residues. CDR3 bases: TGCGCCAGCAGCTTGGTTTGGGAGGGCCTCACAGATACGCAGTATTTT. It codes for CASSLVWEGLTDTQYF.

The chain recombines TRBV5-1 with TRBJ1-2; the D gene is possibly TRBD1 (5 bases). Germline-derived CDR1 and CDR2 are SGHRS and YFSETQ. CDR3 length: 13 residues. Trimming took off 2 bases at V and 5 bases at J, with 10 bases between the two ends. The CDR3 region is CASSLDRIYGYTF. In DNA form, the CDR3 reads TGCGCCAGCAGCTTAGACAGAATTTATGGCTACACCTTC.